This TCR beta chain was retrieved from a study of early T cells in non-severe SARS-CoV-2 infection. Turning to the study itself: Sequencing was performed on bulk RNA from unsorted whole blood, leaving chains unpaired.

As concerns this clonotype: What it binds is not known.

Individual cDNA molecules were tagged with unique molecular identifiers, the study reported. TCRdb re-analysed the 5' RACE reads in MiXCR, keeping a single row per CDR3 protein. This sample carries about 48,000 distinct CDR3 sequences, approximately 8.1% of them seen once, and the ten largest clones take 5.8%. CDR1 and CDR2 (germline): SSHAT, FNYEAQ (reference sequence). Trimming cost V 5 bases and J 6 bases, with 15 bases left between them. The CDR3 has 14 amino acids. The study's findings and limits: Anti-spike CD8 responses were favored in VDJdb matching, and private and CD4 specificities were missed.

The genes are TRBV7-7 and TRBJ2-3, with D tentatively TRBD1 or TRBD2 (5 bases each). The sequenced sample was whole blood. This receptor was obtained from an adult who was a healthcare worker with PCR-confirmed SARS-CoV-2 infection or an uninfected control (not recorded which). The CDR3 region has the DNA TGTGCCAGCAGCCCGACTGGGGGTTACGATACGCAGTATTTT. Protein: CASSPTGGYDTQYF.